This TCR beta chain was sequenced during a study of cytomegalovirus exposure and HLA in healthy donors. This CDR3 spans 11 amino acids. The V gene's germline CDR1 is DFQATT and CDR2 SNEGSKA (reference sequence). V shed 1 base and J shed 6 bases, with 6 bases lying between them. Findings of the study overall: Rarity held for most TCR sequences, but there were some public TCRs that occurred in many donors. Published work reported that the classifier diagnosed cytomegalovirus status with high specificity and sensitivity.

Concerning this clone itself: The antigen remains unidentified.

Method: immunoSEQ multiplex PCR; TCRdb's copy keeps in-frame clones and lacks some. Of under 150,000 clones listed, approximately 90% were seen once; the top ten hold more than 5%. The TCR sequence derives from a woman between 18 and 30 years old in good health and CMV-seropositive. The sample consisted of PBMCs. The rearrangement links TRBV20-1 to TRBJ1-2; tentative D call: TRBD1 (5 bases). CDR3 nucleotides: TGCAGTGCTAGAGGGGGGGATGGCTACACCTTC. Protein sequence: CSARGGDGYTF.